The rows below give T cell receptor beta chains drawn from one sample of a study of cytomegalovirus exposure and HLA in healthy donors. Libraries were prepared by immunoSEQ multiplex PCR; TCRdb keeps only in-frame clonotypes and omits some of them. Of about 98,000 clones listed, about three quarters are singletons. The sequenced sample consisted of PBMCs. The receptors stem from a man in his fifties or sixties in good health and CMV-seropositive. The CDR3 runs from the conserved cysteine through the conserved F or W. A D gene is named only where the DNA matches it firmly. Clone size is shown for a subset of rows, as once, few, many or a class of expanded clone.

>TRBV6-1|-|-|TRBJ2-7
TGTGCCAGCGGACGCGGACAGAACTACGAGCAGTACTTC
CASGRGQNYEQYF
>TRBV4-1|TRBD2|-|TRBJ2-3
TGCGCCAGCAGCCAAGTCTATTCCGGGACTAGCGAGGGTACGCAGTATTTT
CASSQVYSGTSEGTQYF
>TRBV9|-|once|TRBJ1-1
TGTGCCAGCAGCGTAGACCCCAGGCACACTGAAGCTTTCTTT
CASSVDPRHTEAFF
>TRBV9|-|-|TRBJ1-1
TGTGCCAGCAGCGTAGCTGGGCGAGAGGCTTTCTTT
CASSVAGREAFF
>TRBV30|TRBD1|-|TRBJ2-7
TGTGCCTGGAGCAAGGGGTCTACCGGGACAGGGGCCCACGAGCAGTACTTC
CAWSKGSTGTGAHEQYF
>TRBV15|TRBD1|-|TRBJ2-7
TGTGCCACCAGCAGAGATCGCGCCGGGGGACAGGGGAATGAGAACGAGCAGTACTTC
CATSRDRAGGQGNENEQYF
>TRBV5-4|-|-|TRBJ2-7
TGTGCCAGCAGCTCCCAGGGTCGCGAGCAGTACTTC
CASSSQGREQYF
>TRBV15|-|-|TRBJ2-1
TGTGCCACCAGCAGAGTCCGGGACTCCCAGTTCTTC
CATSRVRDSQFF
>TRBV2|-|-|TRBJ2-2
TGTGCCAGCAGTGACCTACCGACAGACACCGGGGAGCTGTTTTTT
CASSDLPTDTGELFF
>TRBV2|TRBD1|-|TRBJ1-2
TGTGCCAGCAGCACCCCTAGGGGACAGGGCTTATATGGCTACACCTTC
CASSTPRGQGLYGYTF
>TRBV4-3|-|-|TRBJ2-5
TGCGCCAGCAGCCCTTCCGGACTGCCGGGAGAGACCCAGTACTTC
CASSPSGLPGETQYF
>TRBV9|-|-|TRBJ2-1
TGTGCCAGCAGCGTCCGGGATGAGCAGTTCTTC
CASSVRDEQFF
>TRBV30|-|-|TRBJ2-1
TGTGCCTGGTCTAGAGAACACAATGAGCAGTTCTTC
CAWSREHNEQFF
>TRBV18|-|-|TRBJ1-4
TGTGCCAGCTCCATTGATCAGACAACTAATGAAAAACTGTTTTTT
CASSIDQTTNEKLFF
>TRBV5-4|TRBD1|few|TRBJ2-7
TGTGCCAGCAGCTTGGCTGGACAGGGGGCGGACGAGCAGTACTTC
CASSLAGQGADEQYF
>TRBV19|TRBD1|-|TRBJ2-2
TGTGCCAGTAAGGGGACAGGGGGCACCGGGGAGCTGTTTTTT
CASKGTGGTGELFF